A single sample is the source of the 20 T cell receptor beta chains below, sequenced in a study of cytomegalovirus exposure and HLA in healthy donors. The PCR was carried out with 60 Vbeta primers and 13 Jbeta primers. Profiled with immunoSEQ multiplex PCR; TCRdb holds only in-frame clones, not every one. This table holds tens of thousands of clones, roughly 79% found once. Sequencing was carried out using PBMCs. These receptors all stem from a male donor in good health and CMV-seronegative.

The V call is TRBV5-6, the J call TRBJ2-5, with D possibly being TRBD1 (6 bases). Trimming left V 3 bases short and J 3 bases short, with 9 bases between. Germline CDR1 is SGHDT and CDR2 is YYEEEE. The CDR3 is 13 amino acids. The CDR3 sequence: CASSSTGKETQYF. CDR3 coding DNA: TGTGCCAGCAGCTCTACAGGGAAAGAGACCCAGTACTTC.

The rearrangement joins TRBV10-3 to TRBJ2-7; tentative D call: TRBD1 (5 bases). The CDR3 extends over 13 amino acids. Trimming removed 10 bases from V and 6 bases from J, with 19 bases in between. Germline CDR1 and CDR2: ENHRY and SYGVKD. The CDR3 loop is CATIPREASEQYF. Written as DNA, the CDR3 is TGTGCCACCATTCCCAGGGAAGCGAGCGAGCAGTACTTC.

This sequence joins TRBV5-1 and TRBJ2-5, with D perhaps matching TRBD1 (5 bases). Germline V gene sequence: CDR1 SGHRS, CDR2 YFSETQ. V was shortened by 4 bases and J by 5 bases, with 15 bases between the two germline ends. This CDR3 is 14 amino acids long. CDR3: CASSVLRAGETQYF. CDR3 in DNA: TGCGCCAGCAGCGTCCTCAGGGCCGGGGAGACCCAGTACTTC.

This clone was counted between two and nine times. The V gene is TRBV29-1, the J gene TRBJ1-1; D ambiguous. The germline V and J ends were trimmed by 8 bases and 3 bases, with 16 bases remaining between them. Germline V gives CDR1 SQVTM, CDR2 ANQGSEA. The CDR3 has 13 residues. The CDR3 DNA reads TGCAGCTCGCAACGGGGTATCGACACTGAAGCTTTCTTT. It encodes CSSQRGIDTEAFF.

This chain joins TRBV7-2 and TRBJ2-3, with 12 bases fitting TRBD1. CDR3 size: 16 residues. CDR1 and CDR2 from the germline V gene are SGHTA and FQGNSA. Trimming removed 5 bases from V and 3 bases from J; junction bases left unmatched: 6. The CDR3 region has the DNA TGTGCCAGCAGCCTAAGGGGACAGGGGGCGACAGATACGCAGTATTTT. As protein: CASSLRGQGATDTQYF. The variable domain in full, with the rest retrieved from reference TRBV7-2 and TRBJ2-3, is GAGVSQSPSNKVTEKGKDVELRCDPISGHTALYWYRQSLGQGLEFLIYFQGNSAPDKSGLPSDRFSAERTGGSVSTLTIQRTQQEDSAVYLCASSLRGQGATDTQYFGPGTRLTVL.

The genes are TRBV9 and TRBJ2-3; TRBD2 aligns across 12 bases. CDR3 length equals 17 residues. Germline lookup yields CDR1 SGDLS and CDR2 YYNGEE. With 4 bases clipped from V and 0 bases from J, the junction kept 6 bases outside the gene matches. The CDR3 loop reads CASSSGTSGLSTDTQYF. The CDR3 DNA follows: TGTGCCAGCAGCAGTGGGACTAGCGGGCTGAGCACAGATACGCAGTATTTT.

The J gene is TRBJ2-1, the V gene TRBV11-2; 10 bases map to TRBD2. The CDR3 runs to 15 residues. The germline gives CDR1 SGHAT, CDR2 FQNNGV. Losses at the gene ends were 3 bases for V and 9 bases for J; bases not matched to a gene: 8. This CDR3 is CASSLESGRAIEQFF. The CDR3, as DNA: TGTGCCAGCAGCTTGGAGAGCGGGAGGGCCATTGAGCAGTTCTTC.

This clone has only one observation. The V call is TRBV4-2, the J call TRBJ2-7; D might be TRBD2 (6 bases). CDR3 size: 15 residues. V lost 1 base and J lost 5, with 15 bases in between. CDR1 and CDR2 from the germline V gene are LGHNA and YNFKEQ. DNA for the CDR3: TGTGCCAGCAGCCAAGGGGGGGTCGAAACGGACGAGCAGTACTTC. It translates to CASSQGGVETDEQYF.

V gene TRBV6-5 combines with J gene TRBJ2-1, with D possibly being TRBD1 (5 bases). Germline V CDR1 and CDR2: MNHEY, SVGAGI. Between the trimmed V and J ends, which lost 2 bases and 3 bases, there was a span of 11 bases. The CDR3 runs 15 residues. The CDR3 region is CASSYGAVSYNEQFF. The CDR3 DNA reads TGTGCCAGCAGTTACGGGGCAGTCAGCTACAATGAGCAGTTCTTC.

In DNA, the CDR3 is TGTGCCTGGAGTGTGGACAGAGCGAACACTGAAGCTTTCTTT. Its protein product is CAWSVDRANTEAFF. The rearrangement joins TRBV30 to TRBJ1-1; TRBD1 is a possible D gene (6 bases). The ends were cut back, 0 bases at V and 1 base at J, with 9 bases in the middle. CDR1 and CDR2 from the germline V gene are GTSNPN and SVGIG (reference sequence). The CDR3 totals 14 residues.

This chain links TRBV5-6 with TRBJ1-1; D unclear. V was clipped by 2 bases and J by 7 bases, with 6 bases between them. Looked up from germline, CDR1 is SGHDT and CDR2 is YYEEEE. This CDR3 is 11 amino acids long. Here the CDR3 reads CASSFSVEAFF. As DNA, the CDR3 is TGTGCCAGCAGCTTCTCTGTTGAAGCTTTCTTT.

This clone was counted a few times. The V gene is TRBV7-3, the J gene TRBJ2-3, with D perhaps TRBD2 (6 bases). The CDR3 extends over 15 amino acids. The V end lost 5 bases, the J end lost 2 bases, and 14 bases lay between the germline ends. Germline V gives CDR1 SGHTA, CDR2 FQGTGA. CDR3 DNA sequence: TGTGCCAGCAGCCCGGGACTCCAATTCACAGATACGCAGTATTTT. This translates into CASSPGLQFTDTQYF.

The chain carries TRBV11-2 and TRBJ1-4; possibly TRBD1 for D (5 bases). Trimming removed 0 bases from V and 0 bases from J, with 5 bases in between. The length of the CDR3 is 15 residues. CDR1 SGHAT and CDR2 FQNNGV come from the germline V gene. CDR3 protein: CASSLEGATNEKLFF. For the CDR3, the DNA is TGTGCCAGCAGCTTAGAAGGGGCAACTAATGAAAAACTGTTTTTT.

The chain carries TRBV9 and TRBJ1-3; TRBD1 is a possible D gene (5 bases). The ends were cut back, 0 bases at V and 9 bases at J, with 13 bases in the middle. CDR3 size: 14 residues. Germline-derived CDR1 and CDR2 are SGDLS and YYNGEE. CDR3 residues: CASSVEAGGTTIYF. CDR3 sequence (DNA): TGTGCCAGCAGCGTAGAGGCGGGGGGGACCACCATATATTTT.

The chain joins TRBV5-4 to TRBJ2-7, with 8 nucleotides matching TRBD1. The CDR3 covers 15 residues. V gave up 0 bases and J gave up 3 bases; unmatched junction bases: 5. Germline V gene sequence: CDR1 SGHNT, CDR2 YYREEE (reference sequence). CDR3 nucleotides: TGTGCCAGCAGCTTGGGCAGGGGGCAAAACTACGAGCAGTACTTC. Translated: CASSLGRGQNYEQYF.

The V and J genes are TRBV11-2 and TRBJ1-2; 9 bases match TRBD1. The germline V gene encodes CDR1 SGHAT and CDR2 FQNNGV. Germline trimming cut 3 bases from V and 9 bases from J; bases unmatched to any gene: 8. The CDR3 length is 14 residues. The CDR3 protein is CASSFGDRAFRYTF. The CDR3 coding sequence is TGTGCCAGCAGCTTCGGGGACAGGGCTTTCCGCTACACCTTC.

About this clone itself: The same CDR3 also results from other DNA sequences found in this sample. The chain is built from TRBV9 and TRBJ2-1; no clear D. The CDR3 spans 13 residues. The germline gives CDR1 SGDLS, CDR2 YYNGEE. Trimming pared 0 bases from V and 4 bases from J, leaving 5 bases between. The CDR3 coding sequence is TGTGCCAGCAGCGTAGCGGAGTACAATGAGCAGTTCTTC. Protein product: CASSVAEYNEQFF.

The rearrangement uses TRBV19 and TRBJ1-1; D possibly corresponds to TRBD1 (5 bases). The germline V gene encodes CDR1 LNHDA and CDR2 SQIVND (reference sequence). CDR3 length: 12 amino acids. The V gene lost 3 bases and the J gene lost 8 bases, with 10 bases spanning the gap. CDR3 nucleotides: TGTGCCAGTAGTATGGGGCCAGGCGAAGCTTTCTTT. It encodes CASSMGPGEAFF.

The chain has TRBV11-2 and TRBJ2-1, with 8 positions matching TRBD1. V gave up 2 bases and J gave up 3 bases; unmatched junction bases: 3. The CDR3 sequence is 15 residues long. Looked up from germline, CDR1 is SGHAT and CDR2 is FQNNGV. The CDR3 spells CASSLMGQDYNEQFF. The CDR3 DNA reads TGTGCCAGCAGCTTAATGGGACAGGACTACAATGAGCAGTTCTTC.

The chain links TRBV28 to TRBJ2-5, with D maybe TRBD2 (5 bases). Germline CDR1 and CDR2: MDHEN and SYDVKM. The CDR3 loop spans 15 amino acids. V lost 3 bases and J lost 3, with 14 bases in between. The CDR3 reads CASSFGRSEKETQYF. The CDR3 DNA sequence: TGTGCCAGCAGTTTTGGGAGATCCGAAAAAGAGACCCAGTACTTC.